The 29 T cell receptor beta chains below come from one sample, sequenced in a study of T cell responses to AZD1222 COVID-19 vaccine. This table comes from immunoSEQ multiplex PCR, and its TCRdb copy is limited to in-frame clones, with some not included. The table lists approximately 130,000 clones, around 89% of them singletons. The material sequenced was peripheral blood, taken on day 0 of MenACWY control vaccination. All receptors derive from an adult in good health.

The chain uses TRBV12-3 or TRBV12-4 and TRBJ1-2; 7 bases agree with TRBD1. The CDR3 loop spans 13 amino acids. V lost 5 bases and J lost 4; bases outside the gene matches: 4. The CDR3 is CASSLGQVYGYTF. In nucleotides, the CDR3 is TGTGCCAGCAGTCTTGGACAGGTCTATGGCTACACCTTC.

The J gene is TRBJ1-5, the V gene TRBV10-3; 7 bases are shared with TRBD1. CDR1 is ENHRY, CDR2 SYGVKD, per germline. The CDR3 is made up of 14 amino acids. Trimming removed 2 bases from V and 4 bases from J; junction bases left unmatched: 2. CDR3: CAISEPGQNQPQHF. The CDR3 region has the DNA TGTGCCATCAGTGAGCCGGGACAGAATCAGCCCCAGCATTTT.

V is TRBV2 and J is TRBJ2-6, with TRBD1 identical over 10 bases. This CDR3 is built from 17 residues. Trimming removed 8 bases from V and 0 bases from J; junction bases left unmatched: 7. Germline V gene data show CDR1 as SNHLY and CDR2 as FYNNEI. The CDR3 bases are TGTGCCAGCCGCCGGGACAGGGGAAGCTCTGGGGCCAACGTCCTGACTTTC. This sequence encodes CASRRDRGSSGANVLTF.

The chain links TRBV9 to TRBJ2-3; no clear D gene. V was cut by 0 bases and J by 4 bases, with 6 bases left in between. CDR1 is SGDLS and CDR2 is YYNGEE in the germline V gene. CDR3 length: 13 amino acids. The CDR3 here is CASSVAAPDTQYF. The CDR3 DNA is TGTGCCAGCAGCGTAGCGGCTCCAGATACGCAGTATTTT.

The chain combines TRBV9 with TRBJ2-7, with D possibly matching TRBD1 (6 bases). The germline V gene encodes CDR1 SGDLS and CDR2 YYNGEE. This CDR3 is 14 amino acids long. V lost 5 bases to trimming and J lost 3 bases, with 15 bases between them. In nucleotides, the CDR3 is TGTGCCAGCAGTTGGACAGCCCGACTCTACGAGCAGTACTTC. Its translation is CASSWTARLYEQYF.

The rearrangement links TRBV11-3 to TRBJ1-4, with a tentative D call TRBD1 (6 bases). Per germline, CDR1 SGHNT and CDR2 YENEEA. The CDR3 runs 16 residues. With 5 bases removed from V and 11 bases from J, the gap between germline ends came to 24 bases. In DNA, the CDR3 is TGTGCCAGCAGCCCCGCCCAGGGGAGCGATTTCGGGAAACTGTTTTTT. This sequence encodes CASSPAQGSDFGKLFF.

This sequence joins TRBV10-2 and TRBJ1-4; D is uncertain. CDR3 length: 13 residues. The germline V and J ends were trimmed by 3 bases and 6 bases, with 8 bases remaining between them. Germline V lookup: CDR1 WSHSY, CDR2 SAAADI. CDR3 amino acids: CASSEPGDEKLFF. CDR3 nucleotide sequence: TGCGCCAGCAGTGAACCAGGCGATGAAAAACTGTTTTTT.

J is TRBJ2-5 and V is TRBV12-3 or TRBV12-4; 8 bases fit TRBD2. Trimming took 6 bases from V and 4 from J; bases not matched to a gene: 4. This CDR3 is 13 amino acids long. For the CDR3, the DNA is TGTGCCAGCAGACCCACTAGCGGAGAGACCCAGTACTTC. Protein: CASRPTSGETQYF.

The genes are TRBV2 and TRBJ1-2, with 7 bases that match TRBD1. This CDR3 region has 12 residues. The trim removed 4 bases at V and 12 bases at J, leaving 8 bases unmatched. The germline CDR1 and CDR2 sequences are SNHLY and FYNNEI. Written as DNA, the CDR3 is TGTGCCAGCAGTGCACCGGACAGGCTAGACACCTTC. It encodes CASSAPDRLDTF.

This clone has a single count. V and J are TRBV5-8 and TRBJ1-5, with D possibly matching TRBD1 (6 bases). V lost 6 bases and J 7 bases, leaving 23 bases between the germline ends. The CDR3 has 16 amino acids. Germline V lookup: CDR1 SGHTS, CDR2 YDEGEE. CDR3 sequence reads: CASTPRGGSVPQPQHF. As DNA, the CDR3 is TGTGCCAGCACCCCTAGGGGGGGTTCCGTCCCCCAGCCCCAGCATTTT.

The rearrangement links TRBV7-3 to TRBJ1-6, with 7 positions matching TRBD1. The germline CDR1 and CDR2 sequences are SGHTA and FQGTGA. The CDR3 runs to 15 residues. Unmatched junction bases numbered 5, after V lost 4 bases and J lost 5 bases. The CDR3 reads CASSSTGTDNSPLHF. CDR3 coding DNA: TGTGCCAGCAGCTCTACCGGGACAGATAATTCACCCCTCCACTTT.

This chain connects TRBV6-4 to TRBJ2-2, with a possible D match to TRBD1 (5 bases). Trimming took 0 bases from V and 1 from J, leaving 12 bases between them. Germline CDR1 is MRHNA and CDR2 is SNTAGT. The CDR3 consists of 17 residues. The CDR3 is CASSDSSDGQNTGELFF. The CDR3 DNA is TGTGCCAGCAGTGACTCGAGCGACGGACAGAACACCGGGGAGCTGTTTTTT.

V and J are TRBV28 and TRBJ2-5; D is perhaps TRBD1 (5 bases). Germline CDR1 is MDHEN and CDR2 is SYDVKM. The germline V and J ends were trimmed by 3 bases and 5 bases, with 13 bases remaining between them. The CDR3 totals 14 residues. The CDR3 loop reads CASSLTVPRETQYF. In DNA form, the CDR3 reads TGTGCCAGCAGTTTGACAGTCCCCCGGGAGACCCAGTACTTC.

The chain couples TRBV19 to TRBJ2-2; TRBD1 agrees at 7 bases. Germline lookup yields CDR1 LNHDA and CDR2 SQIVND (reference sequence). This CDR3 contains 14 residues. Losses at the gene ends were 5 bases for V and 4 bases for J; bases not matched to a gene: 4. CDR3 sequence reads: CASSLGGSTGELFF. As DNA, the CDR3 is TGTGCCAGTAGTCTAGGGGGCAGCACCGGGGAGCTGTTTTTT.

The rearrangement links TRBV10-2 to TRBJ2-7; no clear D. V lost 2 bases, J lost 2 bases, and 4 bases lay in between. The CDR3 is made up of 12 amino acids. The V gene's germline CDR1 is WSHSY and CDR2 SAAADI. CDR3 residues: CASSEPAYEQYF. The CDR3 DNA follows: TGCGCCAGCAGTGAGCCAGCCTACGAGCAGTACTTC.

In its sample, this clone was seen once. The rearrangement links TRBV5-4 to TRBJ2-1; 8 nucleotides line up with TRBD2. From germline, CDR1 is SGHNT and CDR2 YYREEE (reference sequence). The CDR3 loop spans 15 amino acids. After removal of 1 base from V and 6 bases from J, the junction contained 6 bases not matched to a gene. The DNA for the CDR3 is TGTGCCAGCAGCTTGTATCGAACTAGCGGCAATGAGCAGTTCTTC. The encoded protein is CASSLYRTSGNEQFF.

The chain has TRBV2 and TRBJ2-1, with 10 nucleotides matching TRBD2. CDR3 length: 15 residues. Looked up from germline, CDR1 is SNHLY and CDR2 is FYNNEI. J lost 9 bases, V lost 5 bases, and 10 bases had no gene match. The chain's CDR3 is CASSIRLAGVTEQFF. Here the CDR3 DNA reads TGTGCCAGCAGTATCAGGCTAGCGGGAGTTACTGAGCAGTTCTTC.

The rearrangement uses TRBV11-3 and TRBJ2-2; no firm D call. The CDR3 is 14 residues long. The V end lost 3 bases, the J end lost 2 bases, and 7 bases lay between the germline ends. CDR1 SGHNT and CDR2 YENEEA come from the germline V gene. CDR3 sequence (DNA): TGTGCCAGCAGCTTTATCAGAAACACCGGGGAGCTGTTTTTT. This codes for CASSFIRNTGELFF.

This clone was recorded once. The V gene is TRBV27, the J gene TRBJ2-1; tentative D call: TRBD2 (6 bases). The CDR3 runs to 14 residues. Germline V gene data show CDR1 as MNHEY and CDR2 as SMNVEV (reference sequence). The V and J ends lost 3 bases and 5 bases respectively, with 11 bases between them. The CDR3 DNA follows: TGTGCCAGCAGTTTCCTCGGGAGTGACAATGAGCAGTTCTTC. Translating gives CASSFLGSDNEQFF.

The V gene is TRBV19, the J gene TRBJ1-1; D is possibly TRBD1 (6 bases). V was clipped by 0 bases and J by 2 bases, with 10 bases between them. The V gene's germline CDR1 is LNHDA and CDR2 SQIVND (reference sequence). There are 15 residues in the CDR3. CDR3 loop: CASSIDGRGNTEAFF. CDR3 bases: TGTGCCAGTAGTATAGATGGCAGGGGAAACACTGAAGCTTTCTTT.

The genes are TRBV13 and TRBJ2-3, with TRBD2 matching over 10 bases. Germline V gene sequence: CDR1 PRHDT, CDR2 FYEKMQ (reference sequence). The CDR3 is 16 residues long. The trim removed 2 bases at V and 3 bases at J, leaving 5 bases unmatched. The CDR3 loop reads CASSLRLAGVTDTQYF. Here the CDR3 DNA reads TGTGCCAGCAGCTTACGGCTAGCGGGAGTTACAGATACGCAGTATTTT.

The CDR3 DNA reads as TGTGCCAGCAGCTTAGTGTACGGTGATGAGCAGTTCTTC. Protein: CASSLVYGDEQFF. This chain joins TRBV7-2 and TRBJ2-1; D unclear. The germline V and J ends were trimmed by 1 base and 8 bases, with 9 bases remaining between them. CDR1 is SGHTA and CDR2 is FQGNSA in the germline V gene. CDR3 length: 13 amino acids.

The gene calls are TRBV29-1 and TRBJ2-7; the D gene is possibly TRBD2 (6 bases). The CDR3 is 16 amino acids. V shed 4 bases and J shed 7 bases, with 26 bases lying between them. CDR1 is SQVTM and CDR2 is ANQGSEA in the germline V gene. The CDR3 DNA follows: TGCAGCGTTGGGTCCGGGCAGTCCCTGAGGAGGGGAGAGCAGTACTTC. Translation: CSVGSGQSLRRGEQYF.

The chain links TRBV10-3 to TRBJ2-1; D gene unclear. The CDR3 totals 11 residues. The V and J ends lost 6 bases and 6 bases respectively, with 6 bases between them. Germline CDR1 is ENHRY and CDR2 is SYGVKD. The CDR3 DNA follows: TGTGCCATCAGAGCTCGCAATGAGCAGTTCTTC. Its protein is CAIRARNEQFF.

The rearrangement uses TRBV6-5 and TRBJ2-1; 9 bases are shared with TRBD2. The CDR3 is made up of 15 amino acids. CDR1 is MNHEY, CDR2 SVGAGI, per germline. The trim removed 7 bases at V and 3 bases at J, leaving 7 bases unmatched. As DNA, the CDR3 is TGTGCCAGCACCCGACTAGCGGAGCTCTACAATGAGCAGTTCTTC. It codes for CASTRLAELYNEQFF.

This clone turned up a few times. The chain is built from TRBV7-9 and TRBJ1-2; D gene unclear. The CDR3 totals 14 residues. The germline CDR1 and CDR2 sequences are SEHNR and FQNEAQ (reference sequence). Trimming cost V 1 base and J 4 bases, with 10 bases left between them. The CDR3 nucleotides are TGTGCCAGCAGCTTAGTAGTCGTCCTCTATGGCTACACCTTC. It translates to CASSLVVVLYGYTF.

V usage is TRBV12-5 and J usage is TRBJ1-1; D call uncertain. The CDR3 runs to 14 residues. Germline V gene data show CDR1 as LGHNT and CDR2 as FRNRAP. With 6 bases removed from V and 0 bases from J, the gap between germline ends came to 11 bases. For the CDR3, the DNA is TGTGCTAGTGGACTAAACGGGGTGAACACTGAAGCTTTCTTT. Translation gives CASGLNGVNTEAFF.

The genes are TRBV7-8 and TRBJ2-7; D may be TRBD1 (5 bases). Germline-derived CDR1 and CDR2 are SGHVS and FQNEAQ. The germline V and J ends were trimmed by 1 base and 3 bases, with 10 bases remaining between them. The CDR3 covers 14 residues. The CDR3 protein is CASSLVRGGYEQYF. CDR3 nucleotides: TGTGCCAGCAGCTTAGTTAGGGGTGGCTACGAGCAGTACTTC.

V is TRBV5-4 and J is TRBJ2-1, with a weak D call TRBD2 (6 bases). V was clipped by 5 bases and J by 6 bases, with 21 bases between them. This CDR3 has 16 amino acids. Germline CDR1 is SGHNT and CDR2 is YYREEE (reference sequence). This CDR3 reads CASRDPGLPTFNEQFF. CDR3 coding DNA: TGTGCCAGCAGGGACCCGGGACTCCCTACCTTCAATGAGCAGTTCTTC.